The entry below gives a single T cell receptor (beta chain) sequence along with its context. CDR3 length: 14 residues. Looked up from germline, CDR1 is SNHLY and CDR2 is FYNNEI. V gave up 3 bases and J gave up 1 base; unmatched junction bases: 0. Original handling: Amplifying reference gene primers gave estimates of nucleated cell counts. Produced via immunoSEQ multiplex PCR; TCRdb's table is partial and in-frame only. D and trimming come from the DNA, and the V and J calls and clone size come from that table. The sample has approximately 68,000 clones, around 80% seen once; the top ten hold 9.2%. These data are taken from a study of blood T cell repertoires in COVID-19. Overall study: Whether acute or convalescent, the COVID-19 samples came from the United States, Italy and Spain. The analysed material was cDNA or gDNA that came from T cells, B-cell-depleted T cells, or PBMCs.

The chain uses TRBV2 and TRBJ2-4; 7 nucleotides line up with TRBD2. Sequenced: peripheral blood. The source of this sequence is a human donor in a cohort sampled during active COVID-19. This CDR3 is CASSEGGAKNIQYF. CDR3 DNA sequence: TGTGCCAGCAGTGAGGGAGGGGCCAAAAACATTCAGTACTTC.